This TCR beta chain was retrieved from a study of identical twins listed by TCRdb under 2016. The study in broad terms: To test whether fetal clonotypes persist, this study deep-sequenced TCR alpha and beta repertoires from monozygotic twins, from unrelated adults of various ages, and from cord blood. Replicate twin experiments were performed at different times using different library preparation protocols to rule out contamination.

Every donor was a healthy Caucasian. The twin cohort comprised three pairs of female monozygotic twins, all aged about 18 to 29 years. Using Miltenyi CD45RO+ enrichment and human naive T-cell isolation kits, memory (CD45RO+) and naive T cells were isolated from PBMC. The full study reports these points: Compared with coincidental sharing between unrelated individuals, out-of-frame TCR alpha sequences shared between twins had an excess of sequences with low generation probability. In monozygotic twins, recombination models systematically underestimated out-of-frame TCR alpha sharing, but the models matched the sharing seen between unrelated individuals. The excess sharing between twins in beta out-of-frame sequences was weaker because fewer shared sequences reduced the signal-to-noise ratio. Zero-insertion analyses could be partly confounded by invariant T cells such as MAIT and iNKT, although diverse VJ usage argued against such confounding for most clonotypes. Because the same donors could not be followed over many years, conclusions were based on cross-sectional statistical analysis. Fewer insertions were carried by abundant cord blood beta clonotypes, a similar but weaker trend appeared in young adult naive repertoires, and no such trend appeared in memory repertoires.

This clonotype was detected a few times. There is no known antigen for this receptor. No much larger clonotype is one base removed from it; base qualities were not supplied. Library preparation used 5' RACE. The sequencing machine was an Illumina HiSeq 2000. Template switching added a universal primer binding site, and the final cDNA carried a unique molecular identifier that allowed TCR cDNA molecules to be counted accurately. Specific primers in the conserved constant-segment region were used to synthesize first-strand cDNA for the TCR alpha and beta chains. To control for contamination, each cDNA library was double barcoded with a SMART-Mk sample barcode plus Illumina barcodes. Two successive PCR steps introduced TruSeq adapter sequences along with Illumina sample barcodes. Sequencing of the TCR alpha and beta cDNA libraries was done on the Illumina HiSeq platform using custom primers. The source study handled its data this way. MiGEC processed the raw reads to extract unique molecular identifiers, while MiXCR was used to determine the CDR3 positions. Recombination models were inferred per individual with the repgenHMM and IGoR tools using an EM algorithm. Shared clonotypes were analyzed with the tcR package in R, and sharing was normalized by the product of cloneset sizes. To study raw recombination free of thymic and clonal selection effects, out-of-frame nonproductive sequences were analyzed. TCRdb cleaned the public reads at Q25 with fastp, built clones with MiXCR and kept in-frame beta chains. CDR3 protein sequences are deduplicated, and each keeps its most common genes and DNA. TCRdb's processing, not the study's, gives the V and J calls here. Present in this sample are 200,000 to 300,000 distinct CDR3 sequences, 9.5% to 15% of which were seen just once. The ten biggest clones cover roughly 4% of the sample.

The CDR3 measures 13 amino acids from cysteine to phenylalanine. The CDR3 DNA has 39 bases and is translated from base 1. The germline V gene (reference sequence) yields MNHNY for CDR1 and SVGAGI for CDR2. Germline trimming amounts to 6 bases on V and 4 bases on J, with 4 as the count of junction bases outside the gene matches. These data were also reused for a study on yellow fever vaccine responses in identical twins. According to the second study: The authors reported that the T cell response to vaccination in identical twins appeared partly convergent and partly personalized. In identical twins, the study followed T cell clones that responded to the vaccine with precision.

The clonotype was recovered from a young woman in good health. Recombination connected TRBV6-6 to TRBJ2-3; 7 central bases correspond to TRBD1. Sequencing used memory (CD45RO+) T cells sorted from blood. According to the study, the label for this sample's cell subset or site signals: CD45RO+ enriched T cells. The DNA reads as follows: TGTGCCAGCAGCAGACAGGGCCCAGATACGCAGTATTTT. This sequence encodes CASSRQGPDTQYF.